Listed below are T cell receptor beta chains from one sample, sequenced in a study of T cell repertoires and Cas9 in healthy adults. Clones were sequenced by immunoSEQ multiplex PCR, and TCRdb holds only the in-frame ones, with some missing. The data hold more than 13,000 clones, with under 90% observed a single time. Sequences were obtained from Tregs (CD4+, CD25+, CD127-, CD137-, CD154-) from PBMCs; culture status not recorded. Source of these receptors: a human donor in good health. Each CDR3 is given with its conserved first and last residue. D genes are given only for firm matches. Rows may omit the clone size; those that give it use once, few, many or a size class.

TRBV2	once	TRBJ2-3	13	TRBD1	TGTGCCAGCATGAGGGGGCGGACAGATACGCAGTATTTT	CASMRGRTDTQYF
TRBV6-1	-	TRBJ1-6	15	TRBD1	TGTGCCAGCAGTTGGACAGGGACTAATAATTCACCCCTCCACTTT	CASSWTGTNNSPLHF
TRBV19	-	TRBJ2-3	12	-	TGTGCCAGTAGTATGGGCACAGATACGCAGTATTTT	CASSMGTDTQYF
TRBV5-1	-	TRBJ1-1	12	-	TGCGCCAGCAGAGTCGGCGGCACTGAAGCTTTCTTT	CASRVGGTEAFF
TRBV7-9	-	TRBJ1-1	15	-	TGTGCCAGCACCCCCACGCGCGGGGGGGGCACTGAAGCTTTCTTT	CASTPTRGGGTEAFF
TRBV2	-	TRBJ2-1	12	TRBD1	TGTGCCAGCAGTCGACAGGGGATTGAGCAGTTCTTC	CASSRQGIEQFF
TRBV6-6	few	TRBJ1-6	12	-	TGTGCCAGCAGTTTCATCGATTCACCCCTCCACTTT	CASSFIDSPLHF
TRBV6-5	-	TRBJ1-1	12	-	TGTGCCAGCACCGGGGGTGGGACTGAAGCTTTCTTT	CASTGGGTEAFF
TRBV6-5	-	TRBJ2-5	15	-	TGTGCCAGCAGTTGGGGGGACTTCTCCACCGAGACCCAGTACTTC	CASSWGDFSTETQYF
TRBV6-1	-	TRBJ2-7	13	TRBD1	TGTGCCAGCAGGGACAGGGGTACCTACGAGCAGTACTTC	CASRDRGTYEQYF
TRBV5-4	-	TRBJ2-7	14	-	TGTGCCAGCAGCTTGGACAGGGATAAGTACGAGCAGTACTTC	CASSLDRDKYEQYF
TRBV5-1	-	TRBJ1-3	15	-	TGCGCCAGCAGCTTGGATCCCAGGGCAGGAAACACCATATATTTT	CASSLDPRAGNTIYF
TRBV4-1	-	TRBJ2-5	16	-	TGCGCCAGCAGCCAAGCCCCCGGGATAGGCCTCGAGACCCAGTACTTC	CASSQAPGIGLETQYF
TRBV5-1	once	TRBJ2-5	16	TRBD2	TGCGCCAGCAGTTCCACGACTAGCGGGGGACCCGAGACCCAGTACTTC	CASSSTTSGGPETQYF
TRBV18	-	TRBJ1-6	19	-	TGTGCCAGCTCACCACTACGTTGGGGGGTCTCCTCCTATAATTCACCCCTCCACTTT	CASSPLRWGVSSYNSPLHF
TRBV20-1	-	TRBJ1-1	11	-	TGCAGTCAGACGGGGCGTACTGAAGCTTTCTTT	CSQTGRTEAFF
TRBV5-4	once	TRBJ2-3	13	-	TGTGCCAGCAGCTTTCGGGGGTCGGGTACGCAGTATTTT	CASSFRGSGTQYF
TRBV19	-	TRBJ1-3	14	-	TGTGCCAGTAATTTCCAGGGGTCGGGAAACACCATATATTTT	CASNFQGSGNTIYF
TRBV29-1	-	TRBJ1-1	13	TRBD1	TGCAGCGCGATCTTGGGACAGGGCACTGAAGCTTTCTTT	CSAILGQGTEAFF
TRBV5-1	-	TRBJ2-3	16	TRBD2	TGCGCCAGCAGCTTAGGCGGGGGGGCCGGAACAGATACGCAGTATTTT	CASSLGGGAGTDTQYF
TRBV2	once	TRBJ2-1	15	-	TGTGCCAGCAGTGACGGGCAGGGCCTATCGGATGAGCAGTTCTTC	CASSDGQGLSDEQFF
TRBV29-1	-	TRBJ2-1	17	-	TGCAGCGTTGACCACAGGTCTAGGGCAAATTCCTACAATGAGCAGTTCTTC	CSVDHRSRANSYNEQFF
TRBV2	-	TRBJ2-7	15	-	TGTGCCAGCAGTGAATCGGCAGGCGCCCGGCGGGAGCAGTACTTC	CASSESAGARREQYF
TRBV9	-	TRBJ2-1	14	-	TGTGCCAGCAGCGCGGACATCTCCTACAATGAGCAGTTCTTC	CASSADISYNEQFF
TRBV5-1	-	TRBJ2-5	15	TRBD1	TGCGCCAGCAGCGAGGGGACAGGGCTCCAAGAGACCCAGTACTTC	CASSEGTGLQETQYF
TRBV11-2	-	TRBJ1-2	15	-	TGTGCCAGCAGCTCTTCCGCCGGGGTCAACTATGGCTACACCTTC	CASSSSAGVNYGYTF
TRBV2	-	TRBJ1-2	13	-	TGTGCCAGCAGGCTGGGACCTCCTTATGGCTACACCTTC	CASRLGPPYGYTF
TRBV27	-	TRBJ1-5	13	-	TGTGCCAGCAGTTTTTTAGGGGAACAGCCCCAGCATTTT	CASSFLGEQPQHF
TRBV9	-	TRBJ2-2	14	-	TGTGCCAGCAGAGGTTCTAGGGACACCGGGGAGCTGTTTTTT	CASRGSRDTGELFF
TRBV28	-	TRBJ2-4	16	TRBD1	TGTGCCAGCAGCTCTGGGACAGGGGGCGGCAAAAACATTCAGTACTTC	CASSSGTGGGKNIQYF
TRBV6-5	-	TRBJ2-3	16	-	TGTGCCAGCAGTTACTCGTTTGGAGCATACTCAGATACGCAGTATTTT	CASSYSFGAYSDTQYF
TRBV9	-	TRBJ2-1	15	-	TGTGCCAGCAGCTTAGACAGTAGCTCCTACAATGAGCAGTTCTTC	CASSLDSSSYNEQFF
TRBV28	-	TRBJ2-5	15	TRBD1	TGTGCCAGCAGTTTCGGGGGACAGGTCAAAGAGACCCAGTACTTC	CASSFGGQVKETQYF
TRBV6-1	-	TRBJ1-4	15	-	TGTGCCAGCGTAGCCTCTCGGGGGAGCGGTGAAAAACTGTTTTTT	CASVASRGSGEKLFF
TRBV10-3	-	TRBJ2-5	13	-	TGTGCCATCAGCGGACATCCACAAGAGACCCAGTACTTC	CAISGHPQETQYF
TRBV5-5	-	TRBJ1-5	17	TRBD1	TGTGCCAGCAGCTTGGGAGCAGGGGGCCATAGCAATCAGCCCCAGCATTTT	CASSLGAGGHSNQPQHF
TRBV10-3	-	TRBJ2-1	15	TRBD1	TGTGCCTCAGCAACCGGGACAGTCGGCACGATTGAGCAGTTCTTC	CASATGTVGTIEQFF
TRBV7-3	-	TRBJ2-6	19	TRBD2	TGTGCCAGCAGCCCATACTCTAGCGGGGGTTCCTCTGGGGCCAACGTCCTGACTTTC	CASSPYSSGGSSGANVLTF
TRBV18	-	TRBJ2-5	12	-	TGTGCCAGCTCACAGGGGAGGGAGACCCAGTACTTC	CASSQGRETQYF
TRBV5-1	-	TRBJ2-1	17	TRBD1	TGCGCCAGCAGCTTGGGGGGACAGTTCGCTTCCTACAATGAGCAGTTCTTC	CASSLGGQFASYNEQFF
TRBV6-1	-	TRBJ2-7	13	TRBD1	TGTGCCAGCTCGGGACAGGGGGCGATCGAGCAGTACTTC	CASSGQGAIEQYF
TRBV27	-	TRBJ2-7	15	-	TGTGCCAGCTCCCGGCTGGGACGGCTCCCCCACGAGCAGTACTTC	CASSRLGRLPHEQYF
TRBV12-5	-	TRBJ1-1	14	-	TGTGCTAGTGGTGTCGCGGGGACGAACACTGAAGCTTTCTTT	CASGVAGTNTEAFF
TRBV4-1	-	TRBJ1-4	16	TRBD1	TGCGCCAGCAGCCAAGATCGGACAGGGCTTAATGAAAAACTGTTTTTT	CASSQDRTGLNEKLFF
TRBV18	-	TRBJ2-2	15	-	TGTGCCAGCTCACCACTAGGACAGACCCCACCAGGGCTGTTTTTT	CASSPLGQTPPGLFF
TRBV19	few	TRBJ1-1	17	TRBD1	TGTGCCAGCAGGGGAGGACAGGGGGCGTACAGGGGGACTGAAGCTTTCTTT	CASRGGQGAYRGTEAFF
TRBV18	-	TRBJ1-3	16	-	TGTGCCAGCTCACCACCGCGGGGGAGCTCTGGAAACACCATATATTTT	CASSPPRGSSGNTIYF
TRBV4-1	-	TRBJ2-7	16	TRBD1	TGCGCCAGCAGCCAGAGCCCGGGACAGGGGGCCTACGAGCAGTACTTC	CASSQSPGQGAYEQYF
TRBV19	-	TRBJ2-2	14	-	TGTGCCAGCGGAGTCGGGACCACCGTACGGGAGCTGTTTTTT	CASGVGTTVRELFF
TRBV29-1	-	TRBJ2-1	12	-	TGCAGCGTTGGGGGGACATACAATGGGCAGTTCTTC	CSVGGTYNGQFF
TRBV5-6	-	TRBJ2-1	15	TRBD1	TGTGCCAGCAGCACGACAGGGGGCGGTTGGGATGAGCAGTTCTTC	CASSTTGGGWDEQFF
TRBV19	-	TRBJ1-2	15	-	TGTGCCAGTAGTATGAAGAGGGGCCGAAAATATGGCTACACCTTC	CASSMKRGRKYGYTF